This is a list of T cell receptor beta chains from one sample in a study of T cell changes during pregnancy in multiple sclerosis. This table comes from immunoSEQ multiplex PCR, and its TCRdb copy is limited to in-frame clones, with some not included. Of 85,000 to 120,000 clones in the sample, just under 95% were seen once. The specimen comprised peripheral blood, sampled after pregnancy. The receptors shown here come from a female donor with multiple sclerosis, enrolled in a pregnancy study. CDR3s include the opening cysteine and the closing phenylalanine or tryptophan. The D gene is left open where the match is weak. Expanded clones are given a class, and other clones once, few, many or no size at all.

clone_size	d_call	v_call	j_call	cdr3_nt	cdr3_aa
.	TRBD2	TRBV9	TRBJ2-3	TGTGCCAGCAGCGTAGACAGCGGGAGGAGTAGCACAGATACGCAGTATTTT	CASSVDSGRSSTDTQYF
.	.	TRBV9	TRBJ1-5	TGTGCCAGCAGCGTACAGGGAAATCAGCCCCAGCATTTT	CASSVQGNQPQHF
.	.	TRBV21-1	TRBJ1-4	TGTGCCAGCAGCAAAGCAAGCTTTAATGAAAAACTGTTTTTT	CASSKASFNEKLFF
few	TRBD1	TRBV30	TRBJ1-1	TGTGCCTGGGCGACAGGGGTCACTGAAGCTTTCTTT	CAWATGVTEAFF
.	TRBD1	TRBV6-6	TRBJ2-1	TGTGCCTGCCAGGGGGCGCCTTACAATGAGCAGTTCTTC	CACQGAPYNEQFF
.	TRBD1	TRBV9	TRBJ2-2	TGTGCCAGCAGCGTAATGGGGACAGGGTTGGCCGGGGAGCTGTTTTTT	CASSVMGTGLAGELFF
.	.	TRBV7-3	TRBJ2-5	TGTGCCAGCAGCTCCGTGGGGGCGGAGACCCAGTACTTC	CASSSVGAETQYF
.	.	TRBV7-9	TRBJ1-4	TGTGCCAGCAGCGCGGGGAGACAGACCCTTAATGAAAAACTGTTTTTT	CASSAGRQTLNEKLFF
.	.	TRBV19	TRBJ1-5	TGTGCCAGTAGTCCGGGGGGGGGCAATCAGCCCCAGCATTTT	CASSPGGGNQPQHF
.	.	TRBV30	TRBJ2-6	TGTGCCTGGAGTGTAATGGGGACAGGGGCCAACGTCCTGACTTTC	CAWSVMGTGANVLTF
.	.	TRBV7-9	TRBJ2-5	TGTGCCAGCAGCCCCCGACAGAGGGGGGAGACCCAGTACTTC	CASSPRQRGETQYF
.	.	TRBV10-3	TRBJ2-1	TGTGCCATCACCTCCGGTGTCTACAATGAGCAGTTCTTC	CAITSGVYNEQFF
.	.	TRBV6-1	TRBJ2-7	TGTGCCAGCAGCGGGACACAATACGAGCAGTACTTC	CASSGTQYEQYF
.	TRBD1	TRBV19	TRBJ1-5	TGTGCCAGTACCCTAACGGGGGGGACAGGGGGCAATCAGCCCCAGCATTTT	CASTLTGGTGGNQPQHF
.	TRBD1	TRBV19	TRBJ2-3	TGTGCCAGCCGGGACAGGGGCACAGATACGCAGTATTTT	CASRDRGTDTQYF